This T cell receptor (beta chain) was identified in a study of response to subunit inactivated influenza vaccine. Study findings and constraints: Authors suggested seasonal influenza vaccinations each recruit few new T cells.

This clonotype turned up a few times. Its target is unknown. MiXCR, applied by TCRdb to the RT-PCR reads, yields one record per CDR3 protein. The sample consists of over 800,000 distinct CDR3 sequences, 21% of them appearing once. The trim removed 2 bases at V and 4 bases at J, leaving 6 bases unmatched. The CDR3 is made up of 15 amino acids. Germline assignment: CDR1 MNHEY and CDR2 SVGAGI. Source: PBMCs from blood, taken approximately 5 days after vaccination. This clonotype originated in a man in his fifties who received an inactivated influenza vaccine. The chain recombines TRBV6-5 with TRBJ2-5; 8 nucleotides align to TRBD1. CDR3 sequence (DNA): TGTGCCAGCAGTTACGGACAGGGATTGACAGAGACCCAGTACTTC. Translation: CASSYGQGLTETQYF.